This T cell receptor (beta chain) comes out of a study of sequential checkpoint blockade in melanoma (dated by TCRdb to about 2019). Regarding the research as a whole: Patients were assigned by 1:1 randomization to either first-line nivolumab followed by ipilimumab (arm A) or ipilimumab followed by nivolumab (arm B). Roughly 20 patients had matched tumor biopsies taken before treatment and at week 13, after single-agent nivolumab (arm A) or ipilimumab (arm B). Maintenance nivolumab came after both trial sequences. DNA from around 90 pretreatment melanoma tumor samples underwent TCRbeta immunosequencing. About three quarters of the matched pre- and post-treatment tumor biopsy pairs came from the same lesion. Beyond this particular receptor, the publication reports: Tumor T-cell fraction and clonality were correlated with PD-L1 staining and CD8+ T-cell counts, but not with mutational load. Clinical benefit was about 30 times more likely to be achieved by patients whose tumor T-cell fraction and clonality increased by week 13. Small sample sizes and reduced statistical power limited the analyses of tumor T-cell fraction within each arm. The response-prediction model combining TCR metrics and mutation burden needs validation in larger, independent patient cohorts. Among patients in the nivolumab-first arm (arm A), tumor TIL clonality before treatment was associated with response (P = .04).

The immunoSEQ Assay was used to immunosequence TCRbeta CDR3 regions from genomic DNA. Genomic DNA was amplified by bias-controlled multiplex PCR before high-throughput sequencing. Processing in the source paper ran as follows. To quantify the absolute abundance of each unique TCRbeta CDR3 region, the sequences were collapsed and filtered. Clonality, defined as 1 minus Pielou's evenness, was calculated using only productive rearrangements. Tumor T-cell fraction was calculated by normalizing TCRbeta template counts to the amount of usable DNA, which was estimated from several housekeeping genes. A previously published method was used to identify clones whose frequencies were significantly greater in on-treatment samples than in baseline samples. TCRdb limited this immuneACCESS table to in-frame rearrangements with V and J called. A share of clones is missing; checked studies link under half to unresolved V genes, and the rest is unexplained. The V and J calls and clone size are taken from that table; D and trimming were inferred from the DNA. The table for this sample lists thousands of clones; over 15% of them were counted only once. The top ten constitute approximately 20% of the sample.

Of note for this clone: This clone's antigen is unknown. No qualities accompany the bases; no much larger clone lies one base away.

Per the publication, the treatment or condition label means: randomized to nivolumab then ipilimumab (arm A) or the reverse (arm B). None of the patients in the trial had previously been given DNA-damaging chemotherapy. Samples were obtained from patients with melanoma enrolled in CheckMate 064, a randomized, open-label phase II trial of sequential checkpoint blockade. Tumor TCR sequencing used genomic DNA from formalin-fixed paraffin-embedded (FFPE) tissue samples. Reading from cysteine to phenylalanine, the CDR3 counts 14 amino acids. The only DNA kept is the CDR3, 42 bases in frame from the first base. The V end gives up 3 bases and the J end 4 bases, leaving 5 bases in the junction not matched to a gene. For CDR1 and CDR2, the germline V gene (reference sequence) lists LNHNV and YYDKDF.

This sample comprised tumor tissue (inferred from file names), obtained from a patient given nivolumab and ipilimumab in sequence. The sequence was obtained from a human donor with melanoma. The rearrangement joined TRBV15 to TRBJ2-7, with 8 bases in between that match TRBD1. The CDR3: CATSRLTGGYEQYF. Here is the DNA: TGTGCCACCAGCAGGTTAACAGGGGGATACGAGCAGTACTTC.